A selection of T cell receptor beta chains follows, all from one sample in a study of T cell changes during pregnancy in multiple sclerosis. Libraries were prepared by immunoSEQ multiplex PCR; TCRdb keeps only in-frame clonotypes and omits some of them. The sample includes around 13,000 clones, more than 70% of them seen just once. Sequences were derived from CD8+ T cells from peripheral blood mononuclear cells, sampled in the second trimester of pregnancy. The receptors originated from a female donor in good health, enrolled as a control in a pregnancy study. Each CDR3 is given with its conserved first and last residue. D genes are given only for firm matches. Only part of the rows carry a size: once, few, many, or a class if the clone is expanded.

TRBV5-8	TRBJ1-6	TRBD1	NA	CASSSRGNSPLHF	TGTGCCAGCAGCTCCAGGGGGAATTCACCCCTCCACTTT
TRBV27	TRBJ1-6	NA	NA	CASRIGTGSEGDSPLHF	TGTGCCAGCAGGATAGGAACGGGGTCCGAGGGGGATTCACCCCTCCACTTT
TRBV6-1	TRBJ1-4	NA	NA	CASMRNPNEKLFF	TGTGCCAGCATGCGGAATCCTAATGAAAAACTGTTTTTT
TRBV29-1	TRBJ2-1	TRBD1	NA	CSGFPGTGYNEQFF	TGCAGCGGATTTCCCGGGACAGGCTACAATGAGCAGTTCTTC
TRBV7-9	TRBJ2-7	NA	few	CASMRGNEQYF	TGTGCCAGCATGAGGGGGAACGAGCAGTACTTC
TRBV5-1	TRBJ2-7	TRBD1	once	CASSLGQGAVYEQYF	TGCGCCAGCAGCTTGGGGCAGGGGGCTGTCTACGAGCAGTACTTC
TRBV19	TRBJ1-1	NA	NA	CASSFNTEAFF	TGTGCCAGTAGCTTTAACACTGAAGCTTTCTTT
TRBV19	TRBJ1-2	NA	NA	CASTQPANYLHGYTF	TGTGCCAGTACCCAGCCGGCTAACTACCTGCATGGCTACACCTTC
TRBV7-9	TRBJ2-1	TRBD1	NA	CASSMTGGHYNEQFF	TGTGCCAGCAGCATGACAGGGGGCCATTACAATGAGCAGTTCTTC
TRBV13	TRBJ2-1	TRBD2	NA	CASSPAALAGGYNEQFF	TGTGCCAGCAGCCCAGCCGCTCTAGCGGGAGGTTATAATGAGCAGTTCTTC
TRBV7-9	TRBJ1-2	NA	once	CASSHRRQPYGYTF	TGTGCCAGCAGCCACCGACGACAGCCCTATGGCTACACCTTC
TRBV29-1	TRBJ1-4	NA	NA	CSVPWGPVLFF	TGCAGCGTCCCATGGGGGCCTGTACTGTTTTTT
TRBV5-1	TRBJ2-1	TRBD2	NA	CASSFGRAFWNNEQFF	TGCGCCAGCAGCTTCGGGAGGGCCTTTTGGAACAATGAGCAGTTCTTC
TRBV19	TRBJ1-3	NA	NA	CASSVGRVYSGNTIYF	TGTGCCAGTAGTGTCGGCAGGGTTTACTCTGGAAACACCATATATTTT
TRBV6-5	TRBJ2-1	NA	NA	CARTLAGCYNEQFF	TGTGCCAGGACCTTGGCGGGATGTTACAATGAGCAGTTCTTC
TRBV2	TRBJ2-1	TRBD2	NA	CASTQGLASYNEQFF	TGTGCCAGCACACAGGGACTAGCCTCCTACAATGAGCAGTTCTTC
TRBV27	TRBJ2-2	TRBD2	NA	CASSLSILVLAGGKNTGELFF	TGTGCCAGCAGTTTATCGATCCTTGTACTAGCGGGGGGGAAGAACACCGGGGAGCTGTTTTTT
TRBV14	TRBJ2-4	TRBD2	NA	CASSQGGGRADRRKGRAKNIQYF	TGTGCCAGCAGCCAAGGGGGTGGGAGGGCGGACCGAAGGAAGGGGAGGGCCAAAAACATTCAGTACTTC
TRBV11-2	TRBJ2-7	NA	NA	CASSPIEGWSSYEQYF	TGTGCCAGCAGCCCAATCGAGGGTTGGAGCTCCTACGAGCAGTACTTC
TRBV4-2	TRBJ2-7	TRBD2	NA	CASSQDPAGGSYEQYF	TGTGCCAGCAGCCAAGATCCAGCGGGGGGCTCCTACGAGCAGTACTTC
TRBV15	TRBJ1-2	NA	NA	CATSRVVFLGDSKGYTF	TGTGCCACCAGCAGAGTTGTTTTCTTAGGGGATTCAAAAGGCTACACCTTC
TRBV18	TRBJ1-2	TRBD1	NA	CASSPRDRFGYGYTF	TGTGCCAGCTCACCCAGGGACAGGTTCGGCTATGGCTACACCTTC